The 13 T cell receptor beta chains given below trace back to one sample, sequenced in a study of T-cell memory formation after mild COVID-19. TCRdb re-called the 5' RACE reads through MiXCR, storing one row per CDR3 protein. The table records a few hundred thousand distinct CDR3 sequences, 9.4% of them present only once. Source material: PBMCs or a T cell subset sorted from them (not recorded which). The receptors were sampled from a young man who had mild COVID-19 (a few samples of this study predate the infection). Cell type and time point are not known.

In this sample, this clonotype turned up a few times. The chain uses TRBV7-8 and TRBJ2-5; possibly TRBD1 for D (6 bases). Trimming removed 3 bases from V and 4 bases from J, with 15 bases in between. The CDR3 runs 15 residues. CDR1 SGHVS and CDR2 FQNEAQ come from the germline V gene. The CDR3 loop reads CASSLGHLVGETQYF. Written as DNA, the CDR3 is TGTGCCAGCAGCTTGGGACACCTGGTCGGAGAGACCCAGTACTTC.

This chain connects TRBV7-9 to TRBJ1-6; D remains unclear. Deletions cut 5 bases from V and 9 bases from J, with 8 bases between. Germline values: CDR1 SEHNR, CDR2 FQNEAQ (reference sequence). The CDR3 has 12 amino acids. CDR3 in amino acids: CASSQGSSPLHF. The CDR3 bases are TGTGCCAGCAGCCAAGGATCTTCACCCCTCCACTTT.

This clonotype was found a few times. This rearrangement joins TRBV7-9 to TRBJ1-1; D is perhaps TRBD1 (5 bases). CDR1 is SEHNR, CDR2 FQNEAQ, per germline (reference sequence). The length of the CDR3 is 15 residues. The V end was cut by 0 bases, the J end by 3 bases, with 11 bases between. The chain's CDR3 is CASSLAGAGDTEAFF. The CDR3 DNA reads TGTGCCAGCAGCTTAGCAGGGGCTGGGGACACTGAAGCTTTCTTT.

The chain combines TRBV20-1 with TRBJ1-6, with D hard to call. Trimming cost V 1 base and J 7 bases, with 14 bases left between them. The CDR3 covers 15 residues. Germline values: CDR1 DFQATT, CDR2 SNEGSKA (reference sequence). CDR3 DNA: TGCAGTGCTAGAGGTGGTCCTTGGCTAAATTCACCCCTCCACTTT. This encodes CSARGGPWLNSPLHF.

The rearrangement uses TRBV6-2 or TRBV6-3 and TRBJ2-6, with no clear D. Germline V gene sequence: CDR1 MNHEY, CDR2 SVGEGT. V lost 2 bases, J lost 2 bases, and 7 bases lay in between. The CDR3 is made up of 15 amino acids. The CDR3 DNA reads TGTGCCAGCAGTTACGGGCCGCCTGGGGCCAACGTCCTGACTTTC. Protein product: CASSYGPPGANVLTF.

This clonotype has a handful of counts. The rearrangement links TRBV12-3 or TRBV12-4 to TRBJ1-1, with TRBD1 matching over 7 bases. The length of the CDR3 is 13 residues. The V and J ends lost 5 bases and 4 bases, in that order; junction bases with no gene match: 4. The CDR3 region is CASSATGTTEAFF. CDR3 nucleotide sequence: TGTGCCAGCAGTGCGACAGGGACCACTGAAGCTTTCTTT.

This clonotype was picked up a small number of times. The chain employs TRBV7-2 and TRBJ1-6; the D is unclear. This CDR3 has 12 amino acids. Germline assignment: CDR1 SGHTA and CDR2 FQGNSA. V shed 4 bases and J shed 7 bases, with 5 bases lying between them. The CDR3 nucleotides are TGTGCCAGCAGCTACCTAAATTCACCCCTCCACTTT. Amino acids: CASSYLNSPLHF.

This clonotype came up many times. CDR3 residues: CSGGSLETQYF. CDR3 coding DNA: TGCAGTGGGGGAAGTTTAGAGACCCAGTACTTC. J is TRBJ2-5 and V is TRBV20-1; D not certain. V shed 7 bases and J shed 4 bases, with 10 bases lying between them. The CDR3 runs to 11 residues. Looked up from germline, CDR1 is DFQATT and CDR2 is SNEGSKA (reference sequence).

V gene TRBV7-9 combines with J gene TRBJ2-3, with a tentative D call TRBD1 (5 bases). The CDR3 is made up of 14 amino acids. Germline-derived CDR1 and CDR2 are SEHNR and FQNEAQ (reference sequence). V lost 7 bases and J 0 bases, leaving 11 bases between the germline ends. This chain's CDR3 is CASTGFYSTDTQYF. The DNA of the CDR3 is TGTGCCAGCACAGGGTTTTATAGCACAGATACGCAGTATTTT. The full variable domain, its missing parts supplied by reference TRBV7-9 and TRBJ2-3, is DTGVSQNPRHKITKRGQNVTFRCDPISEHNRLYWYRQTLGQGPEFLTYFQNEAQLEKSRLLSDRFSAERPKGSFSTLEIQRTEQGDSAMYLCASTGFYSTDTQYFGPGTRLTVL.

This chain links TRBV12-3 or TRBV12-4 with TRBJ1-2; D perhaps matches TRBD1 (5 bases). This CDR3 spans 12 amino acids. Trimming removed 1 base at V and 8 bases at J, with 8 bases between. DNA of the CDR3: TGTGCCAGCAGTTTAGAGGGGACCGGCTACACCTTC. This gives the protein CASSLEGTGYTF.

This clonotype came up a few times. In DNA, the CDR3 is TGCGCCAGCAGCCCGACTAGCGGGGCGATGGAGACCCAGTACTTC. The encoded protein is CASSPTSGAMETQYF. J is TRBJ2-5 and V is TRBV5-1; 11 positions match TRBD2. Germline V gives CDR1 SGHRS, CDR2 YFSETQ. CDR3 size: 15 residues. Trimming at V came to 4 bases and at J to 5 bases, leaving 7 bases not matched to a gene.

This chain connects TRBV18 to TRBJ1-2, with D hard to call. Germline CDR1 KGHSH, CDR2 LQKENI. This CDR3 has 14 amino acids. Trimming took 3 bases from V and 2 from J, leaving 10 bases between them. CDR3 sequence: CASSPPERNYGYTF. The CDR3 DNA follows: TGTGCCAGCTCACCCCCCGAGCGGAACTATGGCTACACCTTC.

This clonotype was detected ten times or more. The CDR3 DNA reads as TGCGCCAGCAGCTACGCCGAGGGGAACACCGGGGAGCTGTTTTTT. This translates into CASSYAEGNTGELFF. The V and J genes are TRBV5-1 and TRBJ2-2, with D perhaps matching TRBD2 (5 bases). CDR1 SGHRS and CDR2 YFSETQ come from the germline V gene. Trimming removed 3 bases at V and 1 base at J, with 10 bases between. The CDR3 loop spans 15 amino acids.